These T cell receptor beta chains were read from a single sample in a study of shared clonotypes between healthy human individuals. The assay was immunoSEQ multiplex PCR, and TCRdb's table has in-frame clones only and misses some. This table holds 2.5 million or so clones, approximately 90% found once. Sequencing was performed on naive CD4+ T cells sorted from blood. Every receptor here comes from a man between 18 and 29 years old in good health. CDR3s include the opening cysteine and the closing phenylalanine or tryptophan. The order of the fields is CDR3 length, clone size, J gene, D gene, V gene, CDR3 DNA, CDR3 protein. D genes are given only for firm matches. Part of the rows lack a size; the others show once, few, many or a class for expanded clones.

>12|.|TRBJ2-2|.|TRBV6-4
TGTGCCAGCAGTACCGGGACAGGGGAGCTGTTTTTT
CASSTGTGELFF
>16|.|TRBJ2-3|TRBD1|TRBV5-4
TGTGCCAGCAGCTTAACCGTGGGACAGATCACAGATACGCAGTATTTT
CASSLTVGQITDTQYF
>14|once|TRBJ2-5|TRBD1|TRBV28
TGTGCCAGCAGGGACAGGGGGCCACAAGAGACCCAGTACTTC
CASRDRGPQETQYF
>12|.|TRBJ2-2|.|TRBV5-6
TGTGCCAGCAGCTTGGAGGCCGGGGAGCTGTTTTTT
CASSLEAGELFF
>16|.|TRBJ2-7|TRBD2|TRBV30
TGTGCCTGGAGTGTACGGGGTAGCGGGAGCTCCTACGAGCAGTACTTC
CAWSVRGSGSSYEQYF
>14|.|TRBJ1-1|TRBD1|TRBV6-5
TGTGCCATTCGACAGGGGGCTCGGGACACTGAAGCTTTCTTT
CAIRQGARDTEAFF
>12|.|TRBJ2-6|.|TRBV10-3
TGTGCCATCAGGGACGGGGCCAACGTCCTGACTTTC
CAIRDGANVLTF
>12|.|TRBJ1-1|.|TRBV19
TGTGCCAGTAGTAGGGACCGATATGAAGCTTTCTTT
CASSRDRYEAFF
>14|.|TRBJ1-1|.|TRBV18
TGTGCCAGCTCACCACTAAGGACACCCCCTGAAGCTTTCTTT
CASSPLRTPPEAFF
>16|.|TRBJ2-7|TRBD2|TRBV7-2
TGTGCCAGCAGCCCTGGGACTAGCGGGCCCTCCTACGAGCAGTACTTC
CASSPGTSGPSYEQYF
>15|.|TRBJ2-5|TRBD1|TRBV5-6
TGTGCCAGCAGCCTTCTTTACAGGGGTGAAGAGACCCAGTACTTC
CASSLLYRGEETQYF
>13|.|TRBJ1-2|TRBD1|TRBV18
TGTGCCAGCTCGGGACAGGAAAGCTATGGCTACACCTTC
CASSGQESYGYTF
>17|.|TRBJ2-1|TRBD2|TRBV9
TGTGCCAGCAGCGTAAGGGGACTAGCGGGCTCCTACAATGAGCAGTTCTTC
CASSVRGLAGSYNEQFF
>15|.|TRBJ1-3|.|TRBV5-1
TGCGCCAGCAGCTTGGCACTGGGGCCGGGAAACACCATATATTTT
CASSLALGPGNTIYF
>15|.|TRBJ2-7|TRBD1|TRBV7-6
TGTGCCAGCAGCTTAGCGGGACAGGGGGCGTACGAGCAGTACTTC
CASSLAGQGAYEQYF
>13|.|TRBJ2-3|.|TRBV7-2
TGTGCCAGCAGCTCCAACTGGGCAGATACGCAGTATTTT
CASSSNWADTQYF
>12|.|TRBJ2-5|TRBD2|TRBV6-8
TGTGCCAGCAATGGGGAGGGAGAGACCCAGTACTTC
CASNGEGETQYF
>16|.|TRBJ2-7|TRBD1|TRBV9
TGTGCCAGCAGCGTATTTTCAGGACAGGGGTCCTACGAGCAGTACTTC
CASSVFSGQGSYEQYF
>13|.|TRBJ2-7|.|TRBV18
TGTGCCAGCTCACCACCGGGTCCCGAAAAGCAGTACTTC
CASSPPGPEKQYF
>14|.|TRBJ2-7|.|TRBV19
TGTGCCAGTAGTATGCAGCGGACCTCCTACGAGCAGTACTTC
CASSMQRTSYEQYF